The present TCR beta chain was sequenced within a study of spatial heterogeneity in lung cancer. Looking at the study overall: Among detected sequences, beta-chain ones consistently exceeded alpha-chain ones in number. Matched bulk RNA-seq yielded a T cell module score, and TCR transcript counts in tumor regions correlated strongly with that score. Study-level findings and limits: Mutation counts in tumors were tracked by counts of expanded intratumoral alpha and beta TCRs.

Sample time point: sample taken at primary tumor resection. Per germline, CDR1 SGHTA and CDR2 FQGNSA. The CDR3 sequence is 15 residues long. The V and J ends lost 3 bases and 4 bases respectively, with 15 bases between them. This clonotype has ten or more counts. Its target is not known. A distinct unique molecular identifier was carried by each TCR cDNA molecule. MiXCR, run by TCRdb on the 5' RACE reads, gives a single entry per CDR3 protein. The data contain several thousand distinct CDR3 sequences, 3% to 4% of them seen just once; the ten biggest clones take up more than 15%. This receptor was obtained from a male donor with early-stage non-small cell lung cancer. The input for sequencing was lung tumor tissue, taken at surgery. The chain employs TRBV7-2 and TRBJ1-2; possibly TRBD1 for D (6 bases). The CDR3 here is CASSFGRGPGYGYTF. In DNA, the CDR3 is TGTGCCAGCAGCTTTGGGCGGGGGCCAGGCTATGGCTACACCTTC. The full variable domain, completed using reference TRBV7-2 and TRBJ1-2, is GAGVSQSPSNKVTEKGKDVELRCDPISGHTALYWYRQSLGQGLEFLIYFQGNSAPDKSGLPSDRFSAERTGGSVSTLTIQRTQQEDSAVYLCASSFGRGPGYGYTFGSGTRLTVV.